These 6 T cell receptor beta chains share one sample of origin, sequenced in a study of Ad26.COV2.S vaccination and SARS-CoV-2 variants. Treatment in this sample: some 20 received Ad26.COV2.S at low or high dose, single or two shots; about five received placebo; per-sample allocation not given. Collection of samples fell on day 63 after the first vaccine or placebo injection. Only in-frame clones appear in the TCRdb table, and some are missing; sequencing was by immunoSEQ multiplex PCR. The sample carries some 640,000 clones, 70% to 90% recorded once. Specimen: peripheral blood, collected in a trial of Ad26.COV2.S vaccine versus placebo. All receptors come from a person between 18 and 59 years old who received the Ad26.COV2.S COVID-19 vaccine or a placebo.

This chain links TRBV5-1 with TRBJ1-2; no reliable D call. CDR1 and CDR2 from the germline V gene are SGHRS and YFSETQ. V was trimmed by 0 bases and J by 2 bases, leaving 11 bases between them. This CDR3 has 15 residues. The CDR3, as DNA: TGCGCCAGCAGCTTGGTAAGCTTGGCGAACTATGGCTACACCTTC. It is translated as CASSLVSLANYGYTF.

Concerning this clone itself: Other nucleotide sequences in the sample specify the same CDR3. The chain employs TRBV9 and TRBJ2-6, with D unresolved. This CDR3 is 15 amino acids long. CDR1 and CDR2 (germline): SGDLS, YYNGEE. Trimming cost V 0 bases and J 0 bases, with 4 bases left between them. The CDR3 DNA follows: TGTGCCAGCAGCGTAGCGGGCTCTGGGGCCAACGTCCTGACTTTC. This translates into CASSVAGSGANVLTF.

This clone is a singleton in its sample. The DNA of the CDR3 is TGCGCCAGCAGCTTGGGGTGGACTAACACCGGGGAGCTGTTTTTT. This sequence encodes CASSLGWTNTGELFF. This sequence joins TRBV5-1 and TRBJ2-2, with D tentatively TRBD2 (5 bases). The CDR3 loop spans 15 amino acids. Deletions cut 0 bases from V and 2 bases from J, with 8 bases between. CDR1 and CDR2 from the germline V gene are SGHRS and YFSETQ. Full variable domain (missing parts from reference TRBV5-1 and TRBJ2-2): KAGVTQTPRYLIKTRGQQVTLSCSPISGHRSVSWYQQTPGQGLQFLFEYFSETQRNKGNFPGRFSGRQFSNSRSEMNVSTLELGDSALYLCASSLGWTNTGELFFGEGSRLTVL.

The chain has TRBV27 and TRBJ1-4, with 8 bases aligning to TRBD1. Germline CDR1 reads MNHEY; CDR2 reads SMNVEV (reference sequence). V was pared by 4 bases and J by 1 base, with 2 bases of the junction left unmatched. The CDR3 extends over 15 amino acids. The CDR3 reads CASSSGQGTNEKLFF. CDR3 sequence (DNA): TGTGCCAGCAGTTCAGGACAGGGAACTAATGAAAAACTGTTTTTT.

On this clone: Other DNA sequences of this sample code for an identical CDR3. V and J are TRBV5-1 and TRBJ2-7; D is ambiguous. The CDR3 has 14 residues. V was shortened by 0 bases and J by 2 bases, with 9 bases between the two germline ends. Germline V gene data show CDR1 as SGHRS and CDR2 as YFSETQ. CDR3 residues: CASSLAPGAYEQYF. CDR3 coding DNA: TGCGCCAGCAGCTTGGCCCCCGGCGCCTACGAGCAGTACTTC.

The rearrangement joins TRBV18 to TRBJ2-1, with TRBD1 identical over 12 bases. V lost 2 bases, J lost 10 bases, and 6 bases stayed unmatched. This CDR3 is built from 15 residues. Germline values: CDR1 KGHSH, CDR2 LQKENI. This CDR3 reads CASSPGTGGTGEQFF. The CDR3 DNA reads as TGTGCCAGCTCACCAGGGACAGGGGGCACGGGGGAGCAGTTCTTC.